Listed here are 30 T cell receptor beta chains from one sample, sequenced in a study of T cell responses to AZD1222 COVID-19 vaccine. Clones were read by immunoSEQ multiplex PCR, and TCRdb kept only the in-frame ones, dropping some. Of 69,000 or so clones listed, approximately 90% are singletons. The sample here was peripheral blood, taken 28 days after the second dose of the MenACWY control vaccine. Receptor source: an adult who received the MenACWY meningococcal vaccine as a control.

The chain uses TRBV11-2 and TRBJ2-5; unclear D gene. V lost 0 bases, J lost 6 bases, and 8 bases lay in between. The CDR3 loop spans 13 amino acids. From germline, CDR1 is SGHAT and CDR2 FQNNGV. The CDR3 protein is CASSLEAPQTQYF. The CDR3 bases are TGTGCCAGCAGCTTAGAGGCCCCACAGACCCAGTACTTC.

This chain connects TRBV3-1 (or the pseudogene TRBV3-2) to TRBJ1-6; D perhaps matches TRBD1 (6 bases). Germline V CDR1 and CDR2: LGHDT, YNNKEL (reference sequence). Trimming pared 4 bases from V and 4 bases from J, leaving 17 bases between. The CDR3 loop spans 17 amino acids. The chain's CDR3 is CASSPHLRGGYNSPLHF. Here the CDR3 DNA reads TGTGCCAGCAGCCCTCATTTAAGGGGGGGATATAATTCACCCCTCCACTTT.

The chain is built from TRBV11-2 and TRBJ2-4; the match to TRBD2 covers 11 bases. After removal of 6 bases from V and 1 base from J, the junction contained 8 bases not matched to a gene. In germline, CDR1 is SGHAT, CDR2 FQNNGV. The CDR3 spans 17 residues. The CDR3 DNA follows: TGTGCCAGCAGAACTAGCGGGAGCGGAGCGGCCAAAAACATTCAGTACTTC. Protein sequence: CASRTSGSGAAKNIQYF.

This chain joins TRBV14 and TRBJ1-6; no definite D call. The CDR3 has 13 amino acids. Germline assignment: CDR1 SGHDN and CDR2 FVKESK. V lost 1 base to trimming and J lost 7 bases, with 5 bases between them. CDR3 nucleotides: TGTGCCAGCAGCCAAGTTCGGAATTCACCCCTCCACTTT. Its protein product is CASSQVRNSPLHF.

This clone was picked up a small number of times. J is TRBJ2-7 and V is TRBV7-9; TRBD1 aligns across 10 bases. The germline V gene has CDR1 SEHNR and CDR2 FQNEAQ (reference sequence). The CDR3 is made up of 14 amino acids. Trimming at V came to 4 bases and at J to 5 bases, leaving 5 bases not matched to a gene. Here the CDR3 reads CASSSGTGDHEQYF. CDR3 bases: TGTGCCAGCAGCTCCGGGACAGGGGATCACGAGCAGTACTTC.

V usage is TRBV4-3 and J usage is TRBJ1-1; no firm D call. CDR1 and CDR2 from the germline V gene are LGHNA and YSLEER. CDR3 length: 13 amino acids. V was pared by 2 bases and J by 8 bases, with 12 bases between. The CDR3 loop is CASSQFSWGEAFF. CDR3 DNA sequence: TGCGCCAGCAGCCAATTTTCCTGGGGAGAAGCTTTCTTT.

Points on this clone: The sample contains more than one DNA sequence encoding this CDR3. This chain links TRBV30 with TRBJ2-2; D might be TRBD1 or TRBD2, each matching 6 bases. The V end was cut by 6 bases, the J end by 5 bases, with 16 bases between. The germline CDR1 and CDR2 sequences are GTSNPN and SVGIG (reference sequence). The CDR3 covers 14 residues. CDR3 amino acids: CACHTGARTGELFF. The CDR3 DNA reads as TGTGCCTGTCATACGGGGGCGAGGACCGGGGAGCTGTTTTTT.

J is TRBJ1-5 and V is TRBV10-2, with D uncertain. The CDR3 loop spans 13 amino acids. Germline loops: CDR1 WSHSY, CDR2 SAAADI. Trimming stripped 1 base from V and 5 bases from J, with 6 bases between. The CDR3 DNA is TGCGCCAGCAGTGAGTTGGGCGATCAGCCCCAGCATTTT. Its protein product is CASSELGDQPQHF.

This clone was seen once. The chain combines TRBV28 with TRBJ2-7; unclear D gene. Trimming stripped 6 bases from V and 4 bases from J, with 16 bases between. The CDR3 contains 14 residues. Germline V gene sequence: CDR1 MDHEN, CDR2 SYDVKM. The CDR3 reads CASSLMTWGYEQYF. CDR3 DNA sequence: TGTGCCAGCAGCCTCATGACCTGGGGTTACGAGCAGTACTTC. Supplemented by reference TRBV28 and TRBJ2-7, the full variable domain reads DVKVTQSSRYLVKRTGEKVFLECVQDMDHENMFWYRQDPGLGLRLIYFSYDVKMKEKGDIPEGYSVSREKKERFSLILESASTNQTSMYLCASSLMTWGYEQYFGPGTRLTVT.

The chain recombines TRBV21-1 with TRBJ2-1; the table's D call of TRBD2 was not tested on the DNA. TRBV21-1 is shown as a pseudogene. CDR3 length: 14 amino acids. The CDR3 DNA reads TGTGCCAGCAGCAAAGGTCTAGCGCTCAATGAGCAGTTCTTC. Its translation: CASSKGLALNEQFF.

This clone came up once. The chain joins TRBV3-1 (or the pseudogene TRBV3-2) to TRBJ2-1, with TRBD2 identical over 10 bases. CDR1 and CDR2 from the germline V gene are LGHDT and YNNKEL (reference sequence). The CDR3 loop spans 15 amino acids. V was pared by 1 base and J by 9 bases, with 6 bases of the junction left unmatched. The CDR3 DNA follows: TGTGCCAGCAGCCAAGGGCCTAGCGGGAGCGGTGAGCAGTTCTTC. Its protein is CASSQGPSGSGEQFF.

This clone was observed once. The genes are TRBV29-1 and TRBJ2-2; tentatively, D is TRBD1 or TRBD2 (5 bases each). Trimming cost V 7 bases and J 6 bases, with 15 bases left between them. This CDR3 contains 13 residues. Germline CDR1 reads SQVTM; CDR2 reads ANQGSEA. The CDR3 bases are TGCAGCGCTTCTAAGGGGAGCGCCGGGGAGCTGTTTTTT. Amino acids: CSASKGSAGELFF.

CDR3 in DNA: TGTGCCAGCAGCCCAACAGGGGTCTATCAGCCCCAGCATTTT. Translating gives CASSPTGVYQPQHF. The chain is built from TRBV11-2 and TRBJ1-5; 7 nucleotides match TRBD1. Germline-derived CDR1 and CDR2 are SGHAT and FQNNGV. The CDR3 contains 14 residues. With 5 bases clipped from V and 5 bases from J, the junction kept 6 bases outside the gene matches.

The V call is TRBV11-2, the J call TRBJ2-1; D is unresolved. The germline V and J ends were trimmed by 5 bases and 0 bases, with 11 bases remaining between them. The CDR3 has 15 residues. CDR1 is SGHAT and CDR2 is FQNNGV in the germline V gene. CDR3 region: CASSQELLSYNEQFF. Written as DNA, the CDR3 is TGTGCCAGCAGCCAGGAGTTGCTCTCCTACAATGAGCAGTTCTTC.

The chain employs TRBV4-2 and TRBJ2-2, with 8 bases aligning to TRBD1. CDR1 and CDR2 from the germline V gene are LGHNA and YNFKEQ. This CDR3 spans 15 amino acids. V gave up 1 base and J gave up 6 bases; unmatched junction bases: 4. DNA for the CDR3: TGTGCCAGCAGCCAAGTCCCAGGGGGCGCCGGGGAGCTGTTTTTT. This encodes CASSQVPGGAGELFF.

V usage is TRBV19 and J usage is TRBJ1-1; 9 bases match TRBD1. This CDR3 has 15 residues. With 10 bases clipped from V and 1 base from J, the junction kept 10 bases outside the gene matches. Germline CDR1 is LNHDA and CDR2 is SQIVND (reference sequence). CDR3 sequence (DNA): TGTGCCACCTCCGGGACAGGGCTGTCGAACACTGAAGCTTTCTTT. It translates to CATSGTGLSNTEAFF.

The chain uses TRBV5-1 and TRBJ1-1, with D possibly matching TRBD1 (6 bases). The germline CDR1 and CDR2 sequences are SGHRS and YFSETQ. The germline V and J ends were trimmed by 3 bases and 5 bases, with 17 bases remaining between them. The CDR3 covers 15 residues. CDR3: CASSWTFGQGTEAFF. In nucleotides, the CDR3 is TGCGCCAGCAGCTGGACTTTTGGGCAGGGGACTGAAGCTTTCTTT.

The chain joins TRBV6-5 to TRBJ1-3, with no clear D. Per the germline V gene, CDR1 is MNHEY and CDR2 is SVGAGI. The CDR3 has 13 residues. The ends were cut back, 8 bases at V and 0 bases at J, with 8 bases in the middle. The DNA of the CDR3 is TGTGCCAGCCAGGTCGCCTCTGGAAACACCATATATTTT. This sequence encodes CASQVASGNTIYF.

The CDR3 here is CASSSFGTSGNCNEQFF. In DNA, the CDR3 is TGTGCCAGCAGCTCATTCGGGACTAGCGGGAATTGCAATGAGCAGTTCTTC. The chain employs TRBV7-4 and TRBJ2-1; 13 bases align to TRBD2. CDR3 length: 17 residues. J was trimmed by 6 bases and V by 4 bases; bases with no gene match: 9. Germline V gene data show CDR1 as SGHVT and CDR2 as SQSDAQ.

The genes are TRBV27 and TRBJ2-3; 9 nucleotides agree with TRBD1. J lost 0 bases, V lost 7 bases, and 2 bases had no gene match. The CDR3 runs 14 residues. CDR1 and CDR2 from the germline V gene are MNHEY and SMNVEV (reference sequence). The CDR3 DNA sequence: TGTGCCAGCAAGGACAGGGGAAGCACAGATACGCAGTATTTT. Its translation: CASKDRGSTDTQYF.

The genes are TRBV4-3 and TRBJ2-1, with 8 bases aligning to TRBD1. The junction had 6 bases not matched to a gene; V was cut back by 3 bases and J by 8 bases. Germline V gene sequence: CDR1 LGHNA, CDR2 YSLEER. The CDR3 spans 14 residues. The CDR3 DNA follows: TGCGCCAGCAGCCAGGTAGACAGGGGAGATGAGCAGTTCTTC. Translating gives CASSQVDRGDEQFF.

This clone was picked up one time. CDR3 amino acids: CASSWDNGDEKLFF. The CDR3 DNA follows: TGTGCCAGCAGCTGGGACAACGGTGATGAAAAACTGTTTTTT. The V call is TRBV5-5, the J call TRBJ1-4, with D possibly matching TRBD1 (6 bases). Trimming left V 3 bases short and J 6 bases short, with 12 bases between. The CDR3 is 14 amino acids. CDR1 is SGHKS, CDR2 YYEKEE, per germline (reference sequence).

The rearrangement uses TRBV6-2 or TRBV6-3 and TRBJ1-1; possibly TRBD1 for D (5 bases). CDR1 MNHEY and CDR2 SVGEGT come from the germline V gene. The CDR3 sequence is 16 residues long. Trimming shortened V by 2 bases and J by 1 base, and 14 bases separated the two germline ends. DNA of the CDR3: TGTGCCAGCAGTTACCCCTCCGGGACCTGGAACACTGAAGCTTTCTTT. This gives the protein CASSYPSGTWNTEAFF.

The V gene is TRBV19, the J gene TRBJ2-5; 7 nucleotides line up with TRBD2. CDR3 length: 14 residues. CDR1 is LNHDA and CDR2 is SQIVND in the germline V gene (reference sequence). With 6 bases clipped from V and 0 bases from J, the junction kept 4 bases outside the gene matches. In DNA, the CDR3 is TGTGCCAGTAGGCGGGGGACGAACCAAGAGACCCAGTACTTC. The encoded protein is CASRRGTNQETQYF. Filled out from reference TRBV19 and TRBJ2-5, the complete variable domain reads DGGITQSPKYLFRKEGQNVTLSCEQNLNHDAMYWYRQDPGQGLRLIYYSQIVNDFQKGDIAEGYSVSREKKESFPLTVTSAQKNPTAFYLCASRRGTNQETQYFGPGTRLLVL.

A single count supports this clone. The chain has TRBV30 and TRBJ1-2; 10 bases match TRBD1. Germline assignment: CDR1 GTSNPN and CDR2 SVGIG (reference sequence). The length of the CDR3 is 14 residues. V lost 1 base, J lost 7 bases, and 6 bases stayed unmatched. CDR3 in DNA: TGTGCCTGGAGTGCCAGACAGGGGGCGGGTGGCTACACCTTC. It specifies CAWSARQGAGGYTF.

The chain is built from TRBV30 and TRBJ2-5; 8 bases are a match to TRBD2. Germline V gene data show CDR1 as GTSNPN and CDR2 as SVGIG (reference sequence). This CDR3 spans 13 amino acids. With 3 bases clipped from V and 4 bases from J, the junction kept 4 bases outside the gene matches. The CDR3, as DNA: TGTGCCTGGAGGTCGGCGGGAGGAGAGACCCAGTACTTC. Its protein is CAWRSAGGETQYF.

The chain is built from TRBV2 and TRBJ1-1; maybe TRBD1 (6 bases). The V end was cut by 2 bases, the J end by 8 bases, with 12 bases between. The germline V gene has CDR1 SNHLY and CDR2 FYNNEI. This CDR3 has 13 residues. CDR3 bases: TGTGCCAGCAGTGAAACATGGACAGCCGAAGCTTTCTTT. Protein product: CASSETWTAEAFF. Full variable domain (rest looked up from reference TRBV2 and TRBJ1-1): EPEVTQTPSHQVTQMGQEVILRCVPISNHLYFYWYRQILGQKVEFLVSFYNNEISEKSEIFDDQFSVERPDGSNFTLKIRSTKLEDSAMYFCASSETWTAEAFFGQGTRLTVV.

The chain couples TRBV30 to TRBJ1-5; possibly TRBD1 for D (6 bases). V gave up 2 bases and J gave up 3 bases, with 17 bases separating them. This CDR3 spans 16 amino acids. CDR1 is GTSNPN, CDR2 SVGIG, per germline (reference sequence). The CDR3 coding sequence is TGTGCCTGGAGTCTGGTAGGGGGACGCTCCAATCAGCCCCAGCATTTT. Translating gives CAWSLVGGRSNQPQHF.

V usage is TRBV27 and J usage is TRBJ2-1; TRBD1 or TRBD2 may be the D gene (5 bases each). From germline, CDR1 is MNHEY and CDR2 SMNVEV (reference sequence). V lost 3 bases and J lost 4, with 13 bases in between. There are 15 residues in the CDR3. CDR3 residues: CASSFKGTYYNEQFF. CDR3 bases: TGTGCCAGCAGTTTTAAGGGGACCTATTACAATGAGCAGTTCTTC.

The J gene is TRBJ1-6, the V gene TRBV28; TRBD1 agrees at 10 bases. Looked up from germline, CDR1 is MDHEN and CDR2 is SYDVKM. V lost 6 bases and J lost 9; bases outside the gene matches: 5. The CDR3 length is 14 residues. CDR3 bases: TGTGCCAGCAGCGCCGGGACAGGGGTTTCACCCCTCCACTTT. Protein product: CASSAGTGVSPLHF.